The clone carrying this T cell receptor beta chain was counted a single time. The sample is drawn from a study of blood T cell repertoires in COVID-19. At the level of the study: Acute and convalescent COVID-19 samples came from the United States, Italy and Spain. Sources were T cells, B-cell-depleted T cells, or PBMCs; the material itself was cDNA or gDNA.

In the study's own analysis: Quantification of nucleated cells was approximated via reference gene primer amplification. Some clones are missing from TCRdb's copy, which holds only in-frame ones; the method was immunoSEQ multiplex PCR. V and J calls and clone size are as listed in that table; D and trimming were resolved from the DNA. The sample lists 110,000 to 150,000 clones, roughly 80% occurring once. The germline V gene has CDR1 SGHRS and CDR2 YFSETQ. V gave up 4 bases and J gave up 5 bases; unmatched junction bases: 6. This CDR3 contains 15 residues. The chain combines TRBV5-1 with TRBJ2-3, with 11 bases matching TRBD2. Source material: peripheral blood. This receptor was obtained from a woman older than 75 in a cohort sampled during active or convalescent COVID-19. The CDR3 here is CASSPSSGGQDTQYF. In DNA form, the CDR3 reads TGCGCCAGCAGCCCCTCTAGCGGGGGGCAAGATACGCAGTATTTT. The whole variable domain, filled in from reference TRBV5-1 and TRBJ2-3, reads KAGVTQTPRYLIKTRGQQVTLSCSPISGHRSVSWYQQTPGQGLQFLFEYFSETQRNKGNFPGRFSGRQFSNSRSEMNVSTLELGDSALYLCASSPSSGGQDTQYFGPGTRLTVL.